These 21 T cell receptor beta chains originate from one sample sequenced in a study of technical replicates of blood from a few donors. Clones were sequenced by immunoSEQ multiplex PCR, and TCRdb holds only the in-frame ones, with some missing. The sample carries 75,000 to 100,000 clones, about 95% recorded once. The material sequenced was T cells isolated from PBMCs. The origin of the receptors is a human donor in good health.

V usage is TRBV27 and J usage is TRBJ2-7, with D maybe TRBD1 (5 bases). The CDR3 sequence is 13 residues long. CDR1 is MNHEY and CDR2 is SMNVEV in the germline V gene (reference sequence). Trimming took off 6 bases at V and 3 bases at J, with 12 bases between the two ends. The CDR3 DNA reads as TGTGCCAGCAGCCCCAGGGCCTACTACGAGCAGTACTTC. Residues: CASSPRAYYEQYF.

V usage is TRBV14 and J usage is TRBJ2-5, with D possibly TRBD2 on 6 matching bases. The J call may be wrong; the DNA end is better matched by TRBJ2-7. The length of the CDR3 is 16 residues. Germline V gene data show CDR1 as SGHDN and CDR2 as FVKESK. For the CDR3, the DNA is TGTGCCAGCAGCCCTTCTGCGGGGTTCCTCTCCTACGAGCAGTACTTC. Protein: CASSPSAGFLSYEQYF.

The chain has TRBV6-6 and TRBJ2-1, with D possibly being TRBD2 (5 bases). The ends were cut back, 5 bases at V and 7 bases at J, with 12 bases in the middle. CDR3 length: 13 amino acids. Germline-derived CDR1 and CDR2 are MNHNY and SVGAGI (reference sequence). CDR3 sequence: CASSREGRNEQFF. CDR3 nucleotide sequence: TGTGCCAGCAGTCGCGAGGGCCGGAATGAGCAGTTCTTC.

The chain joins TRBV9 to TRBJ2-2, with D possibly being TRBD1 (5 bases). V lost 3 bases, J lost 6 bases, and 18 bases lay in between. The germline V gene has CDR1 SGDLS and CDR2 YYNGEE. This CDR3 has 16 amino acids. CDR3 sequence (DNA): TGTGCCAGCAGCGCCTACTTGGGCAGGGTCTCCGGGGAGCTGTTTTTT. Protein: CASSAYLGRVSGELFF. Full variable domain (outside the CDR3, taken from reference TRBV9 and TRBJ2-2): DSGVTQTPKHLITATGQRVTLRCSPRSGDLSVYWYQQSLDQGLQFLIQYYNGEERAKGNILERFSAQQFPDLHSELNLSSLELGDSALYFCASSAYLGRVSGELFFGEGSRLTVL.

This chain links TRBV2 with TRBJ2-1; 7 positions match TRBD2. Trimming at V came to 10 bases and at J to 3 bases, leaving 9 bases not matched to a gene. The germline CDR1 and CDR2 sequences are SNHLY and FYNNEI. This CDR3 region has 14 residues. CDR3 region: CANQRGEGYNEQFF. CDR3 coding DNA: TGTGCCAACCAACGGGGGGAAGGCTACAATGAGCAGTTCTTC.

The chain combines TRBV7-9 with TRBJ1-2; D gene unclear. Per germline, CDR1 SEHNR and CDR2 FQNEAQ (reference sequence). The CDR3 has 12 amino acids. Between the trimmed V and J ends, which lost 3 bases and 8 bases, there was a span of 10 bases. In DNA, the CDR3 is TGTGCCAGCAGCTTGGGAGAGGCGGGCTACACCTTC. Translated, it gives CASSLGEAGYTF.

This clone was counted a few times. The chain joins TRBV10-1 to TRBJ1-2; the match to TRBD1 covers 10 bases. This CDR3 has 13 residues. J was trimmed by 4 bases and V by 8 bases; bases with no gene match: 4. Germline CDR1 is WNHNN and CDR2 is SYGVQD (reference sequence). CDR3 region: CASGDRGCYGYTF. CDR3 sequence (DNA): TGCGCCAGCGGGGACAGGGGATGCTATGGCTACACCTTC.

The J gene is TRBJ2-2, the V gene TRBV14; 9 bases are a match to TRBD1. Germline CDR1 reads SGHDN; CDR2 reads FVKESK. The CDR3 is made up of 13 amino acids. Trimming removed 9 bases from V and 6 bases from J; junction bases left unmatched: 5. As DNA, the CDR3 is TGTGCCAGTACGGGACAGGGCCCCGGGGAGCTGTTTTTT. This codes for CASTGQGPGELFF.

The gene calls are TRBV11-2 and TRBJ2-3, with D unclear. Per the germline V gene, CDR1 is SGHAT and CDR2 is FQNNGV. Trimming removed 1 base at V and 5 bases at J, with 7 bases between. The CDR3 extends over 13 amino acids. The CDR3 DNA is TGTGCCAGCAGCTTAGTCGCGCTAGATACGCAGTATTTT. It encodes CASSLVALDTQYF. Filled out from reference TRBV11-2 and TRBJ2-3, the complete variable domain reads EAGVAQSPRYKIIEKRQSVAFWCNPISGHATLYWYQQILGQGPKLLIQFQNNGVVDDSQLPKDRFSAERLKGVDSTLKIQPAKLEDSAVYLCASSLVALDTQYFGPGTRLTVL.

This clone showed up just once. The genes are TRBV13 and TRBJ2-7; D might be TRBD2 (5 bases). V lost 4 bases to trimming and J lost 4 bases, with 11 bases between them. CDR3 length: 13 residues. Germline CDR1 PRHDT, CDR2 FYEKMQ (reference sequence). Here the CDR3 DNA reads TGTGCCAGCAGCTCCGGACTGAGATACGAGCAGTACTTC. Its translation: CASSSGLRYEQYF.

This clone was found a few times. The J gene is TRBJ1-2, the V gene TRBV29-1; D is uncertain. Between the trimmed V and J ends, which lost 1 base and 3 bases, there was a span of 6 bases. Germline loops: CDR1 SQVTM, CDR2 ANQGSEA. The CDR3 has 12 residues. CDR3 region: CSVEGVDYGYTF. The CDR3 nucleotides read TGCAGCGTTGAAGGAGTGGACTATGGCTACACCTTC.

The chain uses TRBV5-5 and TRBJ1-4, with TRBD1 matching over 8 bases. Trimming at V came to 3 bases and at J to 6 bases, leaving 4 bases not matched to a gene. Germline CDR1 SGHKS, CDR2 YYEKEE (reference sequence). This CDR3 spans 14 amino acids. CDR3 protein: CASSSGTGYEKLFF. The CDR3 bases are TGTGCCAGCAGCTCCGGGACAGGATATGAAAAACTGTTTTTT.

This chain uses TRBV27 with TRBJ2-5; 7 bases agree with TRBD2. The V gene's germline CDR1 is MNHEY and CDR2 SMNVEV (reference sequence). The CDR3 spans 13 residues. V shed 6 bases and J 4 bases; nucleotides not matched to a gene: 5. This chain's CDR3 is CASRGRGRETQYF. In DNA form, the CDR3 reads TGTGCCAGCAGAGGGAGGGGTAGAGAGACCCAGTACTTC.

This chain connects TRBV6-1 to TRBJ2-7; D unresolved. CDR1 and CDR2 (germline): MNHNS, SASEGT. The CDR3 is 12 residues long. The ends were cut back, 1 base at V and 4 bases at J, with 5 bases in the middle. The CDR3 loop is CASSEVRYEQYF. The CDR3, as DNA: TGTGCCAGCAGTGAAGTGAGGTACGAGCAGTACTTC.

V gene TRBV19 combines with J gene TRBJ1-1, with D unresolved. The germline V gene has CDR1 LNHDA and CDR2 SQIVND (reference sequence). The CDR3 extends over 12 amino acids. Trimming stripped 5 bases from V and 7 bases from J, with 11 bases between. CDR3 in DNA: TGTGCCAGTAGTCCCCCTACCGGTGAAGCTTTCTTT. This gives the protein CASSPPTGEAFF.

The chain joins TRBV7-6 to TRBJ1-4; 10 nucleotides align to TRBD1. Looked up from germline, CDR1 is SGHVS and CDR2 is FNYEAQ. Trimming took 2 bases from V and 5 from J; bases not matched to a gene: 14. CDR3 length equals 19 residues. CDR3 protein: CASSLYAGQGPSGNEKLFF. The CDR3, as DNA: TGTGCCAGCAGCTTATACGCGGGACAGGGGCCGTCGGGGAATGAAAAACTGTTTTTT.

The chain combines TRBV20-1 with TRBJ1-2; a possible D gene is TRBD1 (5 bases). V lost 8 bases, J lost 8 bases, and 9 bases lay in between. This CDR3 comprises 9 residues. Germline lookup yields CDR1 DFQATT and CDR2 SNEGSKA (reference sequence). The CDR3, as DNA: TGCAGTCCGGGGGGGGGCTACACCTTC. This codes for CSPGGGYTF.

The chain has TRBV4-1 and TRBJ1-1, with D tentatively TRBD1 (5 bases). V was pared by 0 bases and J by 1 base, with 9 bases between. Germline V gene lookup returns CDR1 MGHRA and CDR2 YSYEKL. This CDR3 is 15 amino acids long. The CDR3 reads CASSQEGGRNTEAFF. Here the CDR3 DNA reads TGCGCCAGCAGCCAAGAGGGGGGGAGGAACACTGAAGCTTTCTTT.

The chain employs TRBV5-6 and TRBJ2-1; D remains unclear. Germline CDR1 reads SGHDT; CDR2 reads YYEEEE. V lost 4 bases, J lost 1 base, and 3 bases lay in between. CDR3 length: 12 amino acids. CDR3 DNA sequence: TGTGCCAGCAGCCCATCCTACAATGAGCAGTTCTTC. Translating gives CASSPSYNEQFF.

The chain couples TRBV6-5 to TRBJ2-7, with D unclear. The germline CDR1 and CDR2 sequences are MNHEY and SVGAGI. V was trimmed by 5 bases and J by 3 bases, leaving 14 bases between them. The CDR3 length is 14 residues. CDR3 DNA sequence: TGTGCCAGCAGTAAACCGACGGGTTACTACGAGCAGTACTTC. It yields the protein CASSKPTGYYEQYF.

The V gene is TRBV21-1, the J gene TRBJ2-1; the table calls TRBD2, which could not be checked here. TRBV21-1 is annotated as a pseudogene. This CDR3 comprises 15 residues. The CDR3 loop is CASRREIPVYNEQFF. CDR3 coding DNA: TGTGCCAGCAGGAGGGAGATCCCGGTTTACAATGAGCAGTTCTTC.